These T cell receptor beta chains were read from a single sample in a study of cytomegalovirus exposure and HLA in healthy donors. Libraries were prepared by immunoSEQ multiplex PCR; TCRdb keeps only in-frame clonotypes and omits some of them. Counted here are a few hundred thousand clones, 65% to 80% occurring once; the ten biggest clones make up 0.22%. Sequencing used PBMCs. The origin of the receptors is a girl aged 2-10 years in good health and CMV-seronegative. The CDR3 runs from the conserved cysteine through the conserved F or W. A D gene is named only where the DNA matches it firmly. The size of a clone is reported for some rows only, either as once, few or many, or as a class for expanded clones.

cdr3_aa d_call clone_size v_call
CASSADDRGVDGYTF TRBD1 . TRBV27
CASNSGPTRWELFF . . TRBV19
CASSDAGLAGSEQFF TRBD2 . TRBV25-1
CATSRVYHRNTEAFF . . TRBV15
CASSLASGQGHEQYF TRBD1 . TRBV11-2
CASSLLTGRSANYGYTF . . TRBV5-5
CASSKEPGGRNTGELFF . . TRBV21-1
CASSLYNQETQYF . . TRBV5-6
CASSYSGQVRDTEAFF TRBD1 few TRBV6-5
CASSSTLGGLYEQYF . . TRBV27
CASSEVTRYGYTF . . TRBV2
CASSLRGTYEQYF . . TRBV7-9
CASTGGGLAYF TRBD2 . TRBV6-6
CASSGTANYGYTF TRBD1 . TRBV7-8
CASIYDRDTGELFF . . TRBV2
CAWSQRGNQPQHF . . TRBV30
CASSSRQGMGTEAFF . . TRBV7-9
CSAGGDPEYF TRBD2 . TRBV20-1
CASSQGGQLSTEAFF TRBD1 . TRBV4-1
CASSVEDRGGHNEQFF TRBD1 . TRBV6-4
CASSHGLAETQYF TRBD2 . TRBV27
CASSQAGMGPGNQPQHF . . TRBV4-2
CASSFEGARTGELFF . once TRBV5-1
CASRTRGINLEAFF . . TRBV5-6
CASSLSGLAGYEQYF . once TRBV27
CASSPQPQLYNEQFF . . TRBV18
CASSLPGQGQAFF TRBD1 . TRBV5-1
CAISPRGNTDTQYF . few TRBV10-3
CASSESAGSKETQYF . once TRBV6-1
CASSRDTFTRTSGRNEQFF TRBD2 . TRBV4-2
CASSPGQTRRGYTF TRBD1 . TRBV5-1
CASIPGRANSKGYTF . . TRBV2
CASSPPWGTGITGNTIYF TRBD1 . TRBV5-6
CASSDPFTDEQYF . . TRBV10-1
CASSLGAYGYTF . few TRBV5-6
CASSQIAGYYNEQFF TRBD2 . TRBV11-2
CASTVGGGGVEAFF . once TRBV7-9
CASSPPPHNEQFF . few TRBV6-5
CASSSGLAAQTGYEQYF TRBD2 . TRBV5-8
CASSYGTQGGSYTF . . TRBV6-6
CASSPRANEAFF . . TRBV13
CASSEWFRQELDYGYTF . . TRBV2
CASSDAQGNYGYTF . few TRBV9
CASKLTSGAPYEQYF TRBD2 . TRBV6-5
CASSVGSAGFYNEQFF . . TRBV9